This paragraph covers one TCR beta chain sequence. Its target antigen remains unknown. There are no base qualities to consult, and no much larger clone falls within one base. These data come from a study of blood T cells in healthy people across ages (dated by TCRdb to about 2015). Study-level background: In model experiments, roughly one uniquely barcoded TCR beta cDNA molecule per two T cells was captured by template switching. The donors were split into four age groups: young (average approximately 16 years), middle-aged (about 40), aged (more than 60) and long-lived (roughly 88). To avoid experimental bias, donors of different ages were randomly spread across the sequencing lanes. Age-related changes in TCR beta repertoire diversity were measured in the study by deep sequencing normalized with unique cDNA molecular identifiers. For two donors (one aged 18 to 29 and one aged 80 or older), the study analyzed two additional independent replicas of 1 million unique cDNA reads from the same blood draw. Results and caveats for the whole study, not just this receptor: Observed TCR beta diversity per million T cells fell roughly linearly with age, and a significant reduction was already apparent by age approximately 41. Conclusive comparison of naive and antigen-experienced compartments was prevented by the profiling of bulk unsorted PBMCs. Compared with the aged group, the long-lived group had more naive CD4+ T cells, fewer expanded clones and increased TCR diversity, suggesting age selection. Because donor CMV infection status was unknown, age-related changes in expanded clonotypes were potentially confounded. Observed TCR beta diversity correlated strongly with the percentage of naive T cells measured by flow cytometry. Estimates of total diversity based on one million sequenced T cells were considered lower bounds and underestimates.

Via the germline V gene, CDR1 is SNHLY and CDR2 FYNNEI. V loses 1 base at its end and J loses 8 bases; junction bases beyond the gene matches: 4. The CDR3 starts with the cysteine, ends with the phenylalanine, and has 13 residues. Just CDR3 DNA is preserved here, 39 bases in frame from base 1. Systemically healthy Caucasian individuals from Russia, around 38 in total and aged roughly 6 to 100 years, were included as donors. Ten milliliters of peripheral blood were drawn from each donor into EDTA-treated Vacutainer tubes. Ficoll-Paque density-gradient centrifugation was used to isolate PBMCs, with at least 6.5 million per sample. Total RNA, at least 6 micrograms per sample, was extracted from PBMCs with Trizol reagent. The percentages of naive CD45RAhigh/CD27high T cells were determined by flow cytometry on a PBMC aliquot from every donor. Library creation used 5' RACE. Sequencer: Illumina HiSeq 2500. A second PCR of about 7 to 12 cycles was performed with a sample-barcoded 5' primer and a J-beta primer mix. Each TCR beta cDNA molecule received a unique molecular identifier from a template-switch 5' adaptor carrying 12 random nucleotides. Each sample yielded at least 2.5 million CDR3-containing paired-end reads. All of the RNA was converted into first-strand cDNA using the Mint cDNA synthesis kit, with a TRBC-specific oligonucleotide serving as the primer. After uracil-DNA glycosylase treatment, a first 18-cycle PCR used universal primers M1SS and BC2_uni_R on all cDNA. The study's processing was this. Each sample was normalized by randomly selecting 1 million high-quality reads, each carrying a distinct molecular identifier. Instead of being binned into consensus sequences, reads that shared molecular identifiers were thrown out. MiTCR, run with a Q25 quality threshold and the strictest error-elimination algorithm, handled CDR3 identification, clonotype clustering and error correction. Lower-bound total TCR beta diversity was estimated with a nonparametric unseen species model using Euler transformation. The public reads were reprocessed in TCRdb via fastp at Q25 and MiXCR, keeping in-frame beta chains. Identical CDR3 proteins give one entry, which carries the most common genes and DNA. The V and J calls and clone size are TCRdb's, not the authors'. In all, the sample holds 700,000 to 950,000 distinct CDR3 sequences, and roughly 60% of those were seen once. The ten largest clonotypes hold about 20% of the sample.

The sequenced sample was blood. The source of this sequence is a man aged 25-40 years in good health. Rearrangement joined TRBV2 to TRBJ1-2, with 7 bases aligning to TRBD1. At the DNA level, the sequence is TGTGCCAGCAGTGAAGGGGACAGATACGGCTACACCTTC. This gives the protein CASSEGDRYGYTF.